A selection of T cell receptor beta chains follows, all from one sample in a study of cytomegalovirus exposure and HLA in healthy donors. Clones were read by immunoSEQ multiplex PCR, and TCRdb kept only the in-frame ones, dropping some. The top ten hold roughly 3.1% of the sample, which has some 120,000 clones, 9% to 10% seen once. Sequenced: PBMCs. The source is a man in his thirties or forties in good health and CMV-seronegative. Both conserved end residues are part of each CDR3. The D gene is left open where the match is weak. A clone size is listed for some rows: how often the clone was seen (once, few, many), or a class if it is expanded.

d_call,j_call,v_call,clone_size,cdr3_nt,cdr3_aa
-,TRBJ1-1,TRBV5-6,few,TGTGCCAGCAGCTTGGTGGGAGAGAACACTGAAGCTTTCTTT,CASSLVGENTEAFF
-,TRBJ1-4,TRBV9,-,TGTGCCAGCTCATCCGACAGAAGTAATGAAAAACTGTTTTTT,CASSSDRSNEKLFF
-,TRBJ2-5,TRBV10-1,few,TGCGCCAGCAGTCGGGGAGGAGAGACCCAGTACTTC,CASSRGGETQYF
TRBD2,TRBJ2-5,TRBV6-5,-,TGTGCTACTACGGGGGGGGCCGTAGAGACCCAGTACTTC,CATTGGAVETQYF
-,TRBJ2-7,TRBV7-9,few,TGTGCCAGCAGGCCCCAGGGGATTTCCTACGAGCAGTACTTC,CASRPQGISYEQYF
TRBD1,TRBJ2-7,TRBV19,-,TGTGCCAGTAGTATGGAGCCCTTGGACAGGGGGGCCTACGAGCAGTACTTC,CASSMEPLDRGAYEQYF
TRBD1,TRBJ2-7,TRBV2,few,TGTGCCAGCAGCGCCGGGACAGGGGGCGGCCACGAGCAGTACTTC,CASSAGTGGGHEQYF
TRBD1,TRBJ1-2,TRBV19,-,TGTGCCAGTAGTATACCATTTGGACAGGGGGCCAGTGGCTACACCTTC,CASSIPFGQGASGYTF
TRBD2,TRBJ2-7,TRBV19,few,TGTGCCAGTGGCTGGACTAGCGGGACGGACTACGAGCAGTACTTC,CASGWTSGTDYEQYF
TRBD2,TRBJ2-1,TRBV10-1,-,TGCGCCAGCAGTGATATCCCACTAGCGACATACTCCTACAATGAGCAGTTCTTC,CASSDIPLATYSYNEQFF
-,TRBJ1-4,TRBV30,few,TGTGCCTGGATGGGGGCCGCAACTAATGAAAAACTGTTTTTT,CAWMGAATNEKLFF
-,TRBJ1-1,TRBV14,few,TGTGCCAGCAGCCAAAGGGGGAACACTGAAGCTTTCTTT,CASSQRGNTEAFF
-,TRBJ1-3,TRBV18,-,TGTGCCAGCTCACCAAATATCTTGAGCTCTGGAAACACCATATATTTT,CASSPNILSSGNTIYF
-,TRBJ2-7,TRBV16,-,TGTGCCAGCAGCCAAGGGCAGGCCCTCGAGCAGTACTTC,CASSQGQALEQYF
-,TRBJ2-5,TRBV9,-,TGTGCCAGCAGCGTAGCTAACTCGGAAGAGACCCAGTACTTC,CASSVANSEETQYF
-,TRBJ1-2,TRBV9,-,TGTGCCAGCAGCGCACAGGGAAGGAACTATGGCTACACCTTC,CASSAQGRNYGYTF
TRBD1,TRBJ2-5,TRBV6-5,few,TGTGCCAGCAGAAGACAGGGCCGGGAGACCCAGTACTTC,CASRRQGRETQYF
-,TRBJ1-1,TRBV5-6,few,TGTGCCACCCAATGGGGCAGCATTAACACTGAAGCTTTCTTT,CATQWGSINTEAFF
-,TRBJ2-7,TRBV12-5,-,TGTGCTAGTGGTTTGGGTCTCTACGAGCAGTACTTC,CASGLGLYEQYF
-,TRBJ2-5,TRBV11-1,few,TGTGCCAGCAGCCCGGGAGTTCGCGAGACCCAGTACTTC,CASSPGVRETQYF
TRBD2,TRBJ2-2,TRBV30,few,TGTGCCGGACCCCCGACTAGCGGAAACACCGGGGAGCTGTTTTTT,CAGPPTSGNTGELFF
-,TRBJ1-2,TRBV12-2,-,TGTGCAAGTCGCTTGGGCAGGGGTCTTGGCTACACCTTC,CASRLGRGLGYTF
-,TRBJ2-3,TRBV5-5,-,TGTGCCAGCAGAAGGGACAACGGGAAGGGAGATACGCAGTATTTT,CASRRDNGKGDTQYF
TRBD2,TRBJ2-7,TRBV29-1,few,TGCAGCGTTGGAGGGGAGGGCTACGAGCAGTACTTC,CSVGGEGYEQYF
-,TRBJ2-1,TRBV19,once,TGTGCCAGTAGTATAAGGAGGGGTGGAAACAATGAGCAGTTCTTC,CASSIRRGGNNEQFF
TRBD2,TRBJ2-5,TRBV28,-,TGTGCCAGCAGTTTTGGGACGGGAGGAGAGACCCAGTACTTC,CASSFGTGGETQYF
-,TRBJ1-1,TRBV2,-,TGTGCCAGCAGTGATGGAGGGTTCGGCACTGAAGCTTTCTTT,CASSDGGFGTEAFF
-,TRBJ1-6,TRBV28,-,TGTGCCAGCAGCTCCTTTAGGACGGGGAATTCACCCCTCCACTTT,CASSSFRTGNSPLHF
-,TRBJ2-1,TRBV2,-,TGTGCCAGCAGCACCAACCAAGTGGGACTTCACGATGAGCAGTTCTTC,CASSTNQVGLHDEQFF
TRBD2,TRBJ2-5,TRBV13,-,TGTGCCAGCAGCTCCAGACTAGCGGGTAGGCTGGAGACCCAGTACTTC,CASSSRLAGRLETQYF
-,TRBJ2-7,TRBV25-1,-,TGTGCCAGCAGTGAATATCCACAGGGGAGGCACGAGCAGTACTTC,CASSEYPQGRHEQYF
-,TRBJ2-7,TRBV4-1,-,TGCGCCAGCAGCCAAGAGGCCAGCGCCCTCTCCTACGAGCAGTACTTC,CASSQEASALSYEQYF
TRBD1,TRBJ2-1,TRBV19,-,TGTGCCAGTAGTACGGGGACAGGGAACAATGAGCAGTTCTTC,CASSTGTGNNEQFF
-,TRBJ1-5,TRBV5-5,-,TGTGCCAGCAGCTTGGGCCGGGTAAATCAGCCCCAGCATTTT,CASSLGRVNQPQHF
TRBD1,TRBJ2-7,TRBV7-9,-,TGTGCCAGCAGCTACGGGACAGGGAAATACGAGCAGTACTTC,CASSYGTGKYEQYF
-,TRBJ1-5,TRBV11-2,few,TGTGCCAGCAGCCCTGGGATAGGGGGTAGCAATCAGCCCCAGCATTTT,CASSPGIGGSNQPQHF
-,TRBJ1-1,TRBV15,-,TGTGCCACCAGCAGAGGACAGGACACTGAAGCTTTCTTT,CATSRGQDTEAFF
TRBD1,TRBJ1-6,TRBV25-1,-,TGTGCCAGCAGTGAATTGGGACAGAATTCACCCCTCCACTTT,CASSELGQNSPLHF
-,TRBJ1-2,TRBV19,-,TGTGCCAGTAGTATAGGCCTAAACTATGGCTACACCTTC,CASSIGLNYGYTF
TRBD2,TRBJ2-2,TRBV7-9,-,TGTGCCAGCAGCTTGAAGACTAGCGGGACCGGGGAGCTGTTTTTT,CASSLKTSGTGELFF
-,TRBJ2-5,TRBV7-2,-,TGTGCCAGCAGCCTGGGGGGGGGCCGAGAGACCCAGTACTTC,CASSLGGGRETQYF
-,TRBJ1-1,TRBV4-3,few,TGCGCCAGCAGCCAAGTGGGCAGGGGATTTCCTGAAGCTTTCTTT,CASSQVGRGFPEAFF
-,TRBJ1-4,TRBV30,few,TGTGCCTGGAAGACAGAAACTAATGAAAAACTGTTTTTT,CAWKTETNEKLFF
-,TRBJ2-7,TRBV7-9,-,TGTGCCAGCAGCTTACTAGGGGAAAACTCCTACGAGCAGTACTTC,CASSLLGENSYEQYF
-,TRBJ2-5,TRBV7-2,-,TGTGCCAGCAGCTTAGATACGGGAGTAGGAGAGACCCAGTACTTC,CASSLDTGVGETQYF
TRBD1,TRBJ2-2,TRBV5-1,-,TGCGCCAGCAGCTTGAGACAGGGTGGGATCGGGGAGCTGTTTTTT,CASSLRQGGIGELFF
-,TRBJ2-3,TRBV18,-,TGTGCCAGCTCACTCCAGGGTGCCACAGATACGCAGTATTTT,CASSLQGATDTQYF
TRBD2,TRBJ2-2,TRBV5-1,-,TGCGCCAGCAGTCATGAACTAGCGGGAGTAGGTACCGGGGAGCTGTTTTTT,CASSHELAGVGTGELFF